This T cell receptor (beta chain) is from a study of somatic reversion in DOCK8 deficiency (dated by TCRdb to about 2020). As for the study more broadly: The study compared the T cell receptor beta repertoires of three groups: DOCK8-deficient patients, DOCK8-revertant patients and healthy volunteers. The ways in which somatic reversion of pathogenic DOCK8 variants alters lymphocyte differentiation and function in DOCK8 deficiency were investigated. The DOCK8-deficient patients included in the study had been described in earlier reports. The full study reports these points: The methods did not specify, sample by sample, whether the source material for each sample was whole blood or PBMCs.

Library creation used multiplex PCR. One-step amplicon PCR with EuroClonality-NGS primers was used to generate TRB libraries from 100 ng genomic DNA. Sequencing of the TRB amplicons was carried out on Illumina MiSeq instruments using 2 x 250 bp version 2 chemistry. The original methods were these. IMGT/HighV-QUEST was the tool used for both primary TRB sequence analysis and V(D)J annotation. Repertoire diversity and composition were evaluated with VDJtools after nonfunctional clones were removed and downsampling was applied for comparisons between samples. TCRdb itself trimmed the public reads at Q25 with fastp, ran MiXCR and retained productive beta chains. Every entry covers one CDR3 protein and lists the most common genes and DNA from its rows. The V and J calls, along with clone size, are taken from TCRdb and not from the paper's own processing. The sample has about 420 distinct CDR3 sequences on record, about a quarter of them singletons. The top ten clonotypes cover 60% to 80% of the sample.

Genomic DNA for TCR repertoire analysis was extracted from either whole blood samples or PBMCs. Three DOCK8-revertant patients were sampled, some at multiple time points. In this sample, this clonotype turned up many times. The antigen this receptor binds is unknown. It has no much larger one-base neighbor in the sample; base qualities were not kept. V lost 0 bases and J lost 2 bases; the stretch between them is 9 bases long. Per the germline V gene, LGHNA is the CDR1 and YSLEER is the CDR2. From its cysteine to its phenylalanine, the CDR3 spans 15 amino acids. Of all the DNA, just the CDR3 is kept, 45 bases in frame from base 1.

Sequencing was carried out using blood. The cell subset or site label, read with the paper, signifies: DOCK8-deficient patient with somatic reversion. This chain is built from TRBV4-3 and TRBJ2-3, with a weak D call of TRBD2 (5 bases match). This sequence originates from a human donor with DOCK8 deficiency. The DNA reads as follows: TGCGCCAGCAGCCAAGAGCAGCGGATCACAGATACGCAGTATTTT. This is translated as CASSQEQRITDTQYF.